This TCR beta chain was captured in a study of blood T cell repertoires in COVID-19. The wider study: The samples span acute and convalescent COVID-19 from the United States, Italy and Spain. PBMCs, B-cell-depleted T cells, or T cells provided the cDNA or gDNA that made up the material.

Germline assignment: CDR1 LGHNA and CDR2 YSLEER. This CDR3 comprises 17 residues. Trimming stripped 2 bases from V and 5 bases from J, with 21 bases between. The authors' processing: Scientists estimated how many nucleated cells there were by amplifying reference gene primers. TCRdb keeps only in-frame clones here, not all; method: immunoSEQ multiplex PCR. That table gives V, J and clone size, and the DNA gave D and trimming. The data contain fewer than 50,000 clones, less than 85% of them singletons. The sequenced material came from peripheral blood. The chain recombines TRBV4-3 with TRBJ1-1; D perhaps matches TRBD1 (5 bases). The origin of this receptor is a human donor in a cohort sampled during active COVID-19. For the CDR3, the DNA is TGCGCCAGCAGCCAACCTTCCAATAGGGGAATGGGAACTGAAGCTTTCTTT. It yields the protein CASSQPSNRGMGTEAFF.